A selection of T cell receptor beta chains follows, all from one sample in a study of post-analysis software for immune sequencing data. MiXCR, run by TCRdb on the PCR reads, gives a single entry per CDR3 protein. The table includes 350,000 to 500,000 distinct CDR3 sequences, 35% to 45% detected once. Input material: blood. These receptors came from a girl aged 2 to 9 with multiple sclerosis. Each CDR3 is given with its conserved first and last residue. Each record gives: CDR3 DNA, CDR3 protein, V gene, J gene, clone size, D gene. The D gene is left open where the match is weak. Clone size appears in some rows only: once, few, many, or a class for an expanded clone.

TGTGCCAGCAGCTTGGCGCAGGGGAGGACAGATACGCAGTATTTT	CASSLAQGRTDTQYF	TRBV5-6	TRBJ2-3	NA	NA
TGTGCCAGCAGCCTGGGACAGGGGCGTGAAAAACGGTTTTTT	CASSLGQGREKRFF	TRBV11-2	TRBJ1-4	once	TRBD1
TGTGCCAGCTCCCCGTGGGGAAATCAGCCCCAGCATTTT	CASSPWGNQPQHF	TRBV28	TRBJ1-5	few	NA
TGTGCCAGCAGTCCACGACAGGGGTCGACCCAGTACTTC	CASSPRQGSTQYF	TRBV12-3/TRBV12-4	TRBJ2-5	NA	TRBD1
TGTGCCAGCAGCTCCTGGACTAGCGTCGCCTACGAGCAGTACTTC	CASSSWTSVAYEQYF	TRBV7-3	TRBJ2-7	once	TRBD2
TGCGCCAGCAGCCAAATCCGGGACCCCGCCTACGAGCAGTACTTC	CASSQIRDPAYEQYF	TRBV4-1	TRBJ2-7	few	NA
TGTGCCAGCAGCTTAGAGCCAGGGCGGGAACTGAACTATGGCTACACCTTC	CASSLEPGRELNYGYTF	TRBV7-2	TRBJ1-2	NA	NA
TGTGCCAGCAGCCCGACTAGCGGGGGAGGTTACGAGCAGTACTTC	CASSPTSGGGYEQYF	TRBV9	TRBJ2-7	NA	TRBD2
TGTGCCAGCTTAGACGGGACAGGGGGCGAAAAACTGTTTTTT	CASLDGTGGEKLFF	TRBV28	TRBJ1-4	NA	TRBD1
TGTGCCAGCTCCCCTGTGGCGTGGGGGGACAATGAGCAGTTCTTC	CASSPVAWGDNEQFF	TRBV18	TRBJ2-1	NA	NA
TGCGCCAGCAGCCAAACTACAGGAATGCTCGACGAGCAGTACTTC	CASSQTTGMLDEQYF	TRBV5-1	TRBJ2-7	few	NA
TGTGCCAGCAGCTTAAGGGGGGCCAGCACTGAAGCTTTCTTT	CASSLRGASTEAFF	TRBV7-9	TRBJ1-1	few	NA